Listed below are T cell receptor beta chains from one sample, sequenced in a study of cytomegalovirus exposure and HLA in healthy donors. Method: immunoSEQ multiplex PCR; TCRdb's copy keeps in-frame clones and lacks some. The data show some 200,000 clones, roughly four fifths seen once. The sample was PBMCs. These receptors came from a man aged 45-65 years in good health and CMV-seronegative. Each CDR3 is given with its conserved first and last residue. Fields, in order: J gene, V gene, clone size, D gene, CDR3 DNA, CDR3 protein. A D gene is named only where the DNA matches it firmly. Clone size is shown for a subset of rows, as once, few, many or a class of expanded clone.

J gene: TRBJ1-4; V gene: TRBV6-6; clone size: NA; D gene: TRBD1; CDR3 DNA: TGTGCCAGCATTGACAGGGTATATGAAAAACTGTTTTTT; CDR3 protein: CASIDRVYEKLFF
J gene: TRBJ1-4; V gene: TRBV7-9; clone size: NA; D gene: NA; CDR3 DNA: TGTGCCAGCAGCGTCGGTGAAAAACTGTTTTTT; CDR3 protein: CASSVGEKLFF
J gene: TRBJ2-7; V gene: TRBV11-3; clone size: NA; D gene: NA; CDR3 DNA: TGTGCCAGCAGCCTACCTGGCAGGTTCTGGGAGCAGTACTTC; CDR3 protein: CASSLPGRFWEQYF
J gene: TRBJ2-1; V gene: TRBV5-1; clone size: NA; D gene: TRBD1; CDR3 DNA: TGCGCCAGCAGCGTGAGGACAGGGGACTACAATGAGCAGTTCTTC; CDR3 protein: CASSVRTGDYNEQFF
J gene: TRBJ1-1; V gene: TRBV6-6; clone size: NA; D gene: TRBD1; CDR3 DNA: TGTGCCAGCAGGCCTACGGACAGGCCGCGGGTAGTGCCCGCGTTT; CDR3 protein: CASRPTDRPRVVPAF
J gene: TRBJ2-7; V gene: TRBV7-9; clone size: few; D gene: TRBD2; CDR3 DNA: TGTGCCAGCAGCTTAGCGGAATTCACTAGCGGGAGTCGACACGAGCAGTACTTC; CDR3 protein: CASSLAEFTSGSRHEQYF
J gene: TRBJ2-7; V gene: TRBV5-6; clone size: NA; D gene: NA; CDR3 DNA: TGTGCCAGCAGCTTAGGAAGGATCGACGGGGAGACCTACGAGCAGTACTTC; CDR3 protein: CASSLGRIDGETYEQYF
J gene: TRBJ1-5; V gene: TRBV19; clone size: few; D gene: TRBD1; CDR3 DNA: TGTGCCAGTTATGACAGGGACAGCAATCAGCCCCAGCATTTT; CDR3 protein: CASYDRDSNQPQHF
J gene: TRBJ2-6; V gene: TRBV9; clone size: NA; D gene: NA; CDR3 DNA: TGTGCCAGCAGCCCTCAAGCTGGTGGGGCCAACGTCCTGACTTTC; CDR3 protein: CASSPQAGGANVLTF
J gene: TRBJ2-7; V gene: TRBV7-3; clone size: NA; D gene: NA; CDR3 DNA: TGTGCCAGCAGCCAGGGGCTAGACGACGAGCAGTACTTC; CDR3 protein: CASSQGLDDEQYF
J gene: TRBJ2-5; V gene: TRBV7-3; clone size: NA; D gene: TRBD1; CDR3 DNA: TGTGCCAGTAGCTTAAAGGGGACAGCAGAGACCCAGTACTTC; CDR3 protein: CASSLKGTAETQYF
J gene: TRBJ2-7; V gene: TRBV5-4; clone size: NA; D gene: TRBD2; CDR3 DNA: TGTGCCAGCCGGGCGGGAGGGACAGAAGGATCCTACGAGCAGTACTTC; CDR3 protein: CASRAGGTEGSYEQYF
J gene: TRBJ2-7; V gene: TRBV6-5; clone size: few; D gene: NA; CDR3 DNA: TGTGCCAGCCGTCGAGGTGCCTCCTACGAGCAGTACTTC; CDR3 protein: CASRRGASYEQYF
J gene: TRBJ1-5; V gene: TRBV7-2; clone size: NA; D gene: TRBD1; CDR3 DNA: TGTGCCAGCAGCTTTGGATTCCGGGACAGTAGCAATCAGCCCCAGCATTTT; CDR3 protein: CASSFGFRDSSNQPQHF
J gene: TRBJ2-5; V gene: TRBV18; clone size: NA; D gene: TRBD2; CDR3 DNA: TGTGCCAGCTCACGACGGGGTAGCGGGGGGACTCAAGAGACCCAGTACTTC; CDR3 protein: CASSRRGSGGTQETQYF
J gene: TRBJ2-3; V gene: TRBV6-5; clone size: NA; D gene: NA; CDR3 DNA: TGTGCCAGCAGTTACGCGGGGCCGTACACAGATACGCAGTATTTT; CDR3 protein: CASSYAGPYTDTQYF
J gene: TRBJ1-2; V gene: TRBV2; clone size: NA; D gene: TRBD1; CDR3 DNA: TGTGCCAGCAGCCTAACGGGACAGCCGGGCGGCTGGGGCTACACCTTC; CDR3 protein: CASSLTGQPGGWGYTF
J gene: TRBJ1-5; V gene: TRBV5-4; clone size: NA; D gene: TRBD1; CDR3 DNA: TGTGCCAGCAGCTTACAGGGGGTAAATCAGCCCCAGCATTTT; CDR3 protein: CASSLQGVNQPQHF
J gene: TRBJ2-7; V gene: TRBV30; clone size: NA; D gene: TRBD1; CDR3 DNA: TGTGCCTGGAGGGGACCGGGACAGGGGAGCTACGAGCAGTACTTC; CDR3 protein: CAWRGPGQGSYEQYF
J gene: TRBJ2-2; V gene: TRBV6-6; clone size: NA; D gene: TRBD2; CDR3 DNA: TGTGCCAGCAGTATGGGACTAGCGGCAGCGCTGTTTTTT; CDR3 protein: CASSMGLAAALFF
J gene: TRBJ1-3; V gene: TRBV19; clone size: NA; D gene: TRBD1; CDR3 DNA: TGTGCCAGTCGACAGGGAGGTGGAAACACCATATATTTT; CDR3 protein: CASRQGGGNTIYF
J gene: TRBJ1-1; V gene: TRBV5-8; clone size: once; D gene: TRBD1; CDR3 DNA: TGTGCCAGCAGCCGCAACCCTGGACAGGGGAACACTGAAGCTTTCTTT; CDR3 protein: CASSRNPGQGNTEAFF
J gene: TRBJ2-3; V gene: TRBV5-1; clone size: NA; D gene: TRBD2; CDR3 DNA: TGCGCCAGCAGCTCCCGCGCTACTAGCGGAAACACAGATACGCAGTATTTT; CDR3 protein: CASSSRATSGNTDTQYF
J gene: TRBJ2-7; V gene: TRBV7-2; clone size: NA; D gene: TRBD1; CDR3 DNA: TGTGCCAGCAGCCGGGACAGGGCCTCCTACGAGCAGTACTTC; CDR3 protein: CASSRDRASYEQYF
J gene: TRBJ1-4; V gene: TRBV14; clone size: NA; D gene: NA; CDR3 DNA: TGTGCCAGCAGCCAAGTCGGGGGGAATGAAAAACTGTTTTTT; CDR3 protein: CASSQVGGNEKLFF
J gene: TRBJ2-7; V gene: TRBV6-6; clone size: NA; D gene: NA; CDR3 DNA: TGTGCCAGCAGTTACCAGGTCCACGAGCAGTACTTC; CDR3 protein: CASSYQVHEQYF
J gene: TRBJ2-5; V gene: TRBV19; clone size: NA; D gene: NA; CDR3 DNA: TGTGCCAGTAGTATAGCTGCCGGTGGAGCCCAAGAGACCCAGTACTTC; CDR3 protein: CASSIAAGGAQETQYF
J gene: TRBJ2-7; V gene: TRBV19; clone size: NA; D gene: NA; CDR3 DNA: TGTGCCAGTCGCGGATCCGACAGTAGAAGCGTAGACGAGCAGTACTTC; CDR3 protein: CASRGSDSRSVDEQYF
J gene: TRBJ2-5; V gene: TRBV10-3; clone size: NA; D gene: TRBD1; CDR3 DNA: TGTGCCATCGGGGACAGGGGGATTCAAGAGACCCAGTACTTC; CDR3 protein: CAIGDRGIQETQYF
J gene: TRBJ2-6; V gene: TRBV7-9; clone size: NA; D gene: NA; CDR3 DNA: TGTGCCAGCAGCTTACCCAGGTCTGGGGCCAACGTCCTGACTTTC; CDR3 protein: CASSLPRSGANVLTF
J gene: TRBJ1-1; V gene: TRBV18; clone size: NA; D gene: TRBD1; CDR3 DNA: TGTGCCAGCTCAATAAACAGGGGCACGAACACTGAAGCTTTCTTT; CDR3 protein: CASSINRGTNTEAFF
J gene: TRBJ1-4; V gene: TRBV6-1; clone size: NA; D gene: NA; CDR3 DNA: TGTGCCAGCAGGGGTGGGGAGGGGACTAATGAAAAACTGTTTTTT; CDR3 protein: CASRGGEGTNEKLFF
J gene: TRBJ2-7; V gene: TRBV12-2; clone size: NA; D gene: NA; CDR3 DNA: TGTGCAAGTCGCTTTTCCCCGTCCGGGACAGTGCATGAGCAGTACTTC; CDR3 protein: CASRFSPSGTVHEQYF
J gene: TRBJ2-2; V gene: TRBV19; clone size: NA; D gene: TRBD1; CDR3 DNA: TGTGCCAGTAGTATAGTCTGGACAGGGACCAACACCGGGGAGCTGTTTTTT; CDR3 protein: CASSIVWTGTNTGELFF
J gene: TRBJ2-5; V gene: TRBV7-2; clone size: NA; D gene: TRBD2; CDR3 DNA: TGTGCCAGCAGAATACTAGCGGGAGTGACCCAGTACTTC; CDR3 protein: CASRILAGVTQYF
J gene: TRBJ2-5; V gene: TRBV2; clone size: NA; D gene: NA; CDR3 DNA: TGTGCCAGCAGTGAATCCGGGATTAGTGGAGAGACCCAGTACTTC; CDR3 protein: CASSESGISGETQYF
J gene: TRBJ2-6; V gene: TRBV4-1; clone size: NA; D gene: TRBD1; CDR3 DNA: TGCGCCAGCAGCCAGGGACAGACGTCCTCTGGGGCCAACGTCCTGACTTTC; CDR3 protein: CASSQGQTSSGANVLTF
J gene: TRBJ2-7; V gene: TRBV6-5; clone size: NA; D gene: TRBD1; CDR3 DNA: TGTGCCAGCAGACCAGACAGGGTTCGGGGAGAGCAGTACTTC; CDR3 protein: CASRPDRVRGEQYF
J gene: TRBJ2-3; V gene: TRBV7-9; clone size: NA; D gene: TRBD2; CDR3 DNA: TGTGCCAGCAGCCTCTCTAGCGGGGGCCGCACAGATACGCAGTATTTT; CDR3 protein: CASSLSSGGRTDTQYF
J gene: TRBJ2-5; V gene: TRBV19; clone size: NA; D gene: NA; CDR3 DNA: TGTGCCAGTAGTATTAGGAGTAAAGAGACCCAGTACTTC; CDR3 protein: CASSIRSKETQYF
J gene: TRBJ2-2; V gene: TRBV6-5; clone size: NA; D gene: TRBD2; CDR3 DNA: TGTGCCAGCAGGCGCGGGGGCACCGGGGAGCTGTTTTTT; CDR3 protein: CASRRGGTGELFF
J gene: TRBJ1-2; V gene: TRBV6-1; clone size: once; D gene: NA; CDR3 DNA: TGTGCCAGCAGTGAGTACCGAGGGAACTATGGCTACACCTTC; CDR3 protein: CASSEYRGNYGYTF
J gene: TRBJ1-3; V gene: TRBV6-5; clone size: NA; D gene: NA; CDR3 DNA: TGTGCCAGCAGTAATACAGGGAGCTCTGGAAACACCATATATTTT; CDR3 protein: CASSNTGSSGNTIYF
J gene: TRBJ2-5; V gene: TRBV5-8; clone size: NA; D gene: TRBD2; CDR3 DNA: TGTGCCAGCAGAACAGGGCGGGGGGTGAGAGAGACCCAGTACTTC; CDR3 protein: CASRTGRGVRETQYF
J gene: TRBJ1-2; V gene: TRBV11-2; clone size: NA; D gene: NA; CDR3 DNA: TGTGCCAGCAGCTCCCCCTGGGCATCAGCGGCTTCTAACTATGGCTACACCTTC; CDR3 protein: CASSSPWASAASNYGYTF
J gene: TRBJ2-5; V gene: TRBV20-1; clone size: NA; D gene: NA; CDR3 DNA: TGCAGTGCCGACGGGACTCGAAACTTC; CDR3 protein: CSADGTRNF
J gene: TRBJ2-2; V gene: TRBV2; clone size: NA; D gene: NA; CDR3 DNA: TGTGCCAGCAGCCCACAGAGTTTCAGGGAGCTGTTTTTT; CDR3 protein: CASSPQSFRELFF
J gene: TRBJ1-1; V gene: TRBV6-5; clone size: NA; D gene: TRBD1; CDR3 DNA: TGTGCCAGCAAAAGGGGACAGGGGGTAAGGACTGAAGCTTTCTTT; CDR3 protein: CASKRGQGVRTEAFF
J gene: TRBJ2-1; V gene: TRBV7-2; clone size: NA; D gene: TRBD2; CDR3 DNA: TGTGCCAGCAGCCCCCGGACTAGCGGATACAATGAGCAGTTCTTC; CDR3 protein: CASSPRTSGYNEQFF
J gene: TRBJ2-6; V gene: TRBV7-3; clone size: NA; D gene: TRBD1; CDR3 DNA: TGTGCCAGCAGCTTACGAATGCAGGGGGCCTCCAACGTCCTGACTTTC; CDR3 protein: CASSLRMQGASNVLTF